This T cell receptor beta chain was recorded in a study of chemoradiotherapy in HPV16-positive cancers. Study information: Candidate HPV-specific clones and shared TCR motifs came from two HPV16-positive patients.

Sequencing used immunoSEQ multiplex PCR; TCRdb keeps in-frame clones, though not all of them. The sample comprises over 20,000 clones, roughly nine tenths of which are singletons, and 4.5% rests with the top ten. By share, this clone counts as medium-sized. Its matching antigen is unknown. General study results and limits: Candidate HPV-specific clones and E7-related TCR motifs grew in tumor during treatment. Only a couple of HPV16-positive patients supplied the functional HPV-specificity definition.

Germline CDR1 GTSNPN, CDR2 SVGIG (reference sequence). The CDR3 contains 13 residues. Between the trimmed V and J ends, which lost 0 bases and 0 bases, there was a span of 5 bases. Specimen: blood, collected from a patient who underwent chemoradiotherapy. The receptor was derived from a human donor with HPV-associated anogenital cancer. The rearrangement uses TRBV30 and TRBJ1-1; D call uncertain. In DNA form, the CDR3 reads TGTGCCTGGAGTGTAGATGTGAACACTGAAGCTTTCTTT. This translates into CAWSVDVNTEAFF.